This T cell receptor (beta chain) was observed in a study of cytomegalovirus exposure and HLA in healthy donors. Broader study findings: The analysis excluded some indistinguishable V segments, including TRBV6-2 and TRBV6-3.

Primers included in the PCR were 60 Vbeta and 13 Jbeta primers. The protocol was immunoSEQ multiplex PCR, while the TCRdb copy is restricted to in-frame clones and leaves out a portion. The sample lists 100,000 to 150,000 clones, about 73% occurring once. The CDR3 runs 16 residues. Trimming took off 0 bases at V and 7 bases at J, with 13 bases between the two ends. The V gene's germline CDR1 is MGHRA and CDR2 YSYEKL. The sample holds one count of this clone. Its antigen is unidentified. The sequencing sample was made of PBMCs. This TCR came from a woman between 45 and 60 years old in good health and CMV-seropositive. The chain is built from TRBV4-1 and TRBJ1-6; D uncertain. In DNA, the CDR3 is TGCGCCAGCAGCCAAGACAGGCAGGCCTTGAATTCACCCCTCCACTTT. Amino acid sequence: CASSQDRQALNSPLHF.